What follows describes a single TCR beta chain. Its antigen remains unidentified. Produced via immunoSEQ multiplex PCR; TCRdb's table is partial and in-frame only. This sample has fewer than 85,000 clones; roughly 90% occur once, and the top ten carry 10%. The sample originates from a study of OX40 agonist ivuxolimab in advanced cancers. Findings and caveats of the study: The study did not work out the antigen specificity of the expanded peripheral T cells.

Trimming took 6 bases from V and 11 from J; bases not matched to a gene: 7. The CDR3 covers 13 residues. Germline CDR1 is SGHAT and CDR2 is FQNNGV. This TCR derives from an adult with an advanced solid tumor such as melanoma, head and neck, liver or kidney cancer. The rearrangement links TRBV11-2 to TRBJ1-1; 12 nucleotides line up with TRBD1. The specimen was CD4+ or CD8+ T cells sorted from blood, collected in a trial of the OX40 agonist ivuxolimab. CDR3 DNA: TGTGCCAGCAGGCCGGGACAGGGGGCGTCGGCTTTCTTT. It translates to CASRPGQGASAFF.